Listed below are T cell receptor beta chains from one sample, sequenced in a study of T-cell reconstitution after alpha-beta-depleted transplantation in children. TCRdb redid the calling of the PCR reads with MiXCR, one entry per CDR3 protein. The sample lists around 490,000 distinct CDR3 sequences, about an eighth occurring once. The sample was PBMCs, mostly from graft donor cells, taken 180 days after TCRalphabeta/CD19-depleted stem cell transplant. These receptors came from a female patient aged 2-15 years who had a stem cell transplant for aplastic anemia, so the T cells may come from the graft donor. CDR3s include the opening cysteine and the closing phenylalanine or tryptophan. The order of the fields is J gene, D gene, clone size, V gene, CDR3 DNA, CDR3 protein. A D gene is named only where the DNA matches it firmly. Only some rows state a clone size, as once, few, many or a class for expanded clones.

j_gene: TRBJ2-1
d_gene: TRBD2
abundance: few
v_gene: TRBV4-3
CDR3nt: TGCGCCAGCAGCCAAGATCACGCGGCTAGCGGGAGGGATGAGCAGTTCTTC
CDR3aa: CASSQDHAASGRDEQFF

j_gene: TRBJ1-2
d_gene: -
abundance: few
v_gene: TRBV28
CDR3nt: TGTGCCAGCAGCCTGCCGGATGGCTACACCTTC
CDR3aa: CASSLPDGYTF

j_gene: TRBJ2-1
d_gene: -
abundance: many
v_gene: TRBV20-1
CDR3nt: TGCAGTGCTAGACGGGGGTACAATGAGCAGTTCTTC
CDR3aa: CSARRGYNEQFF

j_gene: TRBJ1-2
d_gene: -
abundance: -
v_gene: TRBV29-1
CDR3nt: TGCAGCGTTTCTTCTATGGGGGGCTATGGCTACACCTTC
CDR3aa: CSVSSMGGYGYTF

j_gene: TRBJ2-3
d_gene: TRBD1
abundance: few
v_gene: TRBV15
CDR3nt: TGTGCCACCAGGGCCGGGACAGGGGCCGGGGATACGCAGTATTTT
CDR3aa: CATRAGTGAGDTQYF

j_gene: TRBJ2-3
d_gene: TRBD2
abundance: few
v_gene: TRBV7-2
CDR3nt: TGTGCCAGCAGCTTTATACTAGCGGTAACCTCAGATACGCAGTATTTT
CDR3aa: CASSFILAVTSDTQYF

j_gene: TRBJ1-4
d_gene: -
abundance: -
v_gene: TRBV18
CDR3nt: TGTGCCAGCTCACCACCAATGAATGAAAAACTGTTTTTT
CDR3aa: CASSPPMNEKLFF

j_gene: TRBJ2-7
d_gene: -
abundance: once
v_gene: TRBV7-3
CDR3nt: TGTGCCAGCAGCTTAACGGCTAGCGATTCCTACGAGCAGTACTTC
CDR3aa: CASSLTASDSYEQYF

j_gene: TRBJ1-1
d_gene: -
abundance: -
v_gene: TRBV3-1
CDR3nt: TGTGCCAGCAGCCACCACCCCTCATTGAACACTGAAGCTTTCTTT
CDR3aa: CASSHHPSLNTEAFF

j_gene: TRBJ1-6
d_gene: TRBD1
abundance: many
v_gene: TRBV29-1
CDR3nt: TGCAGCGTTAAAGGACAGGGGAATTCACCCCTCCACTTT
CDR3aa: CSVKGQGNSPLHF

j_gene: TRBJ2-7
d_gene: TRBD2
abundance: once
v_gene: TRBV12-3/TRBV12-4
CDR3nt: TGTGCCAGCAGTTTCTCGACTAGCTCTAACACCCACGAGCAGTACTTC
CDR3aa: CASSFSTSSNTHEQYF

j_gene: TRBJ1-3
d_gene: -
abundance: few
v_gene: TRBV29-1
CDR3nt: TGCAGCGTCGTGGACAGATCCCTCTCTGGAAACACCATATATTTT
CDR3aa: CSVVDRSLSGNTIYF

j_gene: TRBJ2-1
d_gene: TRBD2
abundance: many
v_gene: TRBV2
CDR3nt: TGTGCCACCGTAGGCCGCGGGGGGCCCGACAATGAGCAGTTCTTC
CDR3aa: CATVGRGGPDNEQFF

j_gene: TRBJ1-1
d_gene: -
abundance: few
v_gene: TRBV28
CDR3nt: TGTGCCAGCAGTTTTGCAGGATTGAACACTGAAGCTTTCTTT
CDR3aa: CASSFAGLNTEAFF

j_gene: TRBJ2-2
d_gene: TRBD1
abundance: -
v_gene: TRBV6-5
CDR3nt: TGTGCCAGCAGTTACTCCCGGGACAGGGGGGCCGGGGAGCTGTTTTTT
CDR3aa: CASSYSRDRGAGELFF

j_gene: TRBJ1-2
d_gene: -
abundance: few
v_gene: TRBV7-2
CDR3nt: TGTGCCAGCAGCTTAGTAACCGGGACACTGGGAGGCTACACCTTC
CDR3aa: CASSLVTGTLGGYTF

j_gene: TRBJ2-2
d_gene: -
abundance: -
v_gene: TRBV6-2/TRBV6-3
CDR3nt: TGTGCCAGCAGTTACGAGACTGACACCGGGGAGCTGTTTTTT
CDR3aa: CASSYETDTGELFF

j_gene: TRBJ2-7
d_gene: -
abundance: -
v_gene: TRBV20-1
CDR3nt: TGCAGTGCTAGAGATTCCGGGGGCCCAAGCTCCTACGAGCAGTACTTC
CDR3aa: CSARDSGGPSSYEQYF

j_gene: TRBJ2-7
d_gene: TRBD1
abundance: -
v_gene: TRBV7-8
CDR3nt: TGTGCCAGCAGCCAGCCGGGACAGGAATCCTACGAGCAGTACTTC
CDR3aa: CASSQPGQESYEQYF

j_gene: TRBJ2-3
d_gene: -
abundance: -
v_gene: TRBV11-2
CDR3nt: TGTGCCAGCAGCCAACAGACACGATCGAGGGGCACAGATACGCAGTATTTT
CDR3aa: CASSQQTRSRGTDTQYF

j_gene: TRBJ2-7
d_gene: -
abundance: many
v_gene: TRBV4-2
CDR3nt: TGTGCCAGCAGCCAAGAGCGGGGCTTAACCTACGAGCAGTACTTC
CDR3aa: CASSQERGLTYEQYF

j_gene: TRBJ1-1
d_gene: -
abundance: many
v_gene: TRBV15
CDR3nt: TGTGCCACCAGCAGACCCGGGGGCATTGAAGCTTTCTTT
CDR3aa: CATSRPGGIEAFF

j_gene: TRBJ2-2
d_gene: TRBD1
abundance: many
v_gene: TRBV6-5
CDR3nt: TGTGCCAGCAGGGGGACAGGAGGGAACACCGGGGAGCTGTTTTTT
CDR3aa: CASRGTGGNTGELFF

j_gene: TRBJ2-1
d_gene: -
abundance: few
v_gene: TRBV29-1
CDR3nt: TGCAGCGTTGAGTTAAGCTTGCACAATGAGCAGTTCTTC
CDR3aa: CSVELSLHNEQFF

j_gene: TRBJ2-5
d_gene: -
abundance: -
v_gene: TRBV7-6
CDR3nt: TGTGCCAGCAGCTTAGCGCGGTCAAGTGTGGAGACCCAGTACTTC
CDR3aa: CASSLARSSVETQYF

j_gene: TRBJ2-7
d_gene: -
abundance: -
v_gene: TRBV7-2
CDR3nt: TGTGCCAGCAGCTCGAAACTGGTTTCCCCAACCTACGAGCAGTACTTC
CDR3aa: CASSSKLVSPTYEQYF

j_gene: TRBJ2-3
d_gene: TRBD2
abundance: -
v_gene: TRBV6-1
CDR3nt: TGTGCCAGCACCCTCACGGGAGGGAGCACAGATACGCAGTATTTT
CDR3aa: CASTLTGGSTDTQYF

j_gene: TRBJ2-3
d_gene: TRBD1
abundance: few
v_gene: TRBV12-3/TRBV12-4
CDR3nt: TGTGCCAGCAGACAGACAGGGAAAGGGAGAGATACGCAGTATTTT
CDR3aa: CASRQTGKGRDTQYF

j_gene: TRBJ1-2
d_gene: -
abundance: few
v_gene: TRBV7-9
CDR3nt: TGTGCCAGCTTAGGGGCATTCTCATCGGGGGACTATGGCTACACCTTC
CDR3aa: CASLGAFSSGDYGYTF

j_gene: TRBJ2-3
d_gene: -
abundance: many
v_gene: TRBV29-1
CDR3nt: TGCAGCGTTGAACAGGACACAGATACGCAGTATTTT
CDR3aa: CSVEQDTDTQYF

j_gene: TRBJ1-1
d_gene: -
abundance: -
v_gene: TRBV7-2
CDR3nt: TGTGCCAGCAGCTTAGAATGGCAGCCTAACACTGAAGCTTTCTTT
CDR3aa: CASSLEWQPNTEAFF

j_gene: TRBJ1-4
d_gene: -
abundance: many
v_gene: TRBV6-1
CDR3nt: TGTGCCAGCAGTGACTGGGGGGGGGCTAATGAAAAACTGTTTTTT
CDR3aa: CASSDWGGANEKLFF